This paragraph reports one TCR beta chain. Its antigen is currently unknown. Germline loops: CDR1 MNHNY, CDR2 SVGAGI (reference sequence). CDR3 size: 16 residues. The V end was cut by 7 bases, the J end by 2 bases, with 19 bases between. These data belong to a study of post-analysis software for immune sequencing data. The study's findings and limits: Samples from one preparation batch, clustered by F measure, grouped strongly together. Comparison of patients with controls showed five TRBV segments more frequent in patients, TRBV5-6, TRBV5-1 and TRBV20-1 among them.

The authors incorporated unique molecular identifiers into the TCR beta cDNA libraries. TCRdb independently ran MiXCR on the PCR reads; one entry per CDR3 protein. This table holds 400,000 to 500,000 distinct CDR3 sequences, approximately 42% found once. Sequencing was carried out using blood. J is TRBJ2-3 and V is TRBV6-6, with no clear D. This sequence was found in a girl aged 2-10 years with multiple sclerosis. The DNA of the CDR3 is TGTGCCAGCAATCCACTCTGGGCACGGAACACAGATACGCAGTATTTT. Its translation: CASNPLWARNTDTQYF.